The 10 T cell receptor beta chains below were found in one sample sequenced in a study of CD8 T cells in Susac syndrome. RNA was extracted with the RNeasy kit, and a quantity of about 0.45 to 1 ug was reverse transcribed using random hexamers. MiXCR, run by TCRdb on the immunoSEQ multiplex PCR reads, gives a single entry per CDR3 protein. The sample shows about 140,000 distinct CDR3 sequences, roughly 94% of them seen only once. Material: CD4+ T cells from PBMCs. Receptors were obtained from a human donor with Susac syndrome.

The chain carries TRBV12-3 or TRBV12-4 and TRBJ2-1, with TRBD2 matching over 14 bases. The CDR3 covers 14 residues. J was trimmed by 15 bases and V by 7 bases; bases with no gene match: 11. The CDR3 protein is CASKPGTSGGRAFF. The CDR3, as DNA: TGTGCCAGCAAGCCCGGGACTAGCGGGGGCCGTGCGTTCTTC.

The chain employs TRBV23-1 and TRBJ1-1, with D hard to call. TRBV23-1 is known as an ORF, though its function is uncertain. V was shortened by 10 bases and J by 0 bases, with 15 bases between the two germline ends. The CDR3 length is 14 residues. The chain's CDR3 is CAIREGNMNTEAFF. DNA of the CDR3: TGCGCCATCCGGGAAGGGAACATGAACACTGAAGCTTTCTTT.

The V gene is TRBV7-9, the J gene TRBJ1-1, with D possibly being TRBD1 (5 bases). Germline assignment: CDR1 SEHNR and CDR2 FQNEAQ (reference sequence). V was shortened by 2 bases and J by 9 bases, with 7 bases between the two germline ends. The CDR3 has 11 residues. The CDR3 DNA sequence: TGTGCCAGCAGCTTAAGGGGTAAAGCTTTCTTT. Translated: CASSLRGKAFF.

The chain joins TRBV28 to TRBJ2-5; 9 bases match TRBD1. The CDR3 has 15 amino acids. CDR1 and CDR2 from the germline V gene are MDHEN and SYDVKM. V shed 6 bases, J shed 2 bases, and the junction held 7 bases outside the gene matches. The CDR3 sequence is CASSPRDREQETQYF. The CDR3, as DNA: TGTGCCAGCAGCCCCCGGGACAGGGAGCAAGAGACCCAGTACTTC.

This clonotype was observed once. V and J are TRBV28 and TRBJ1-5; D uncertain. Trimming shortened V by 11 bases and J by 9 bases, and 20 bases separated the two germline ends. CDR3 length: 13 residues. The germline gives CDR1 MDHEN, CDR2 SYDVKM. CDR3 in DNA: TGTGCCGGATCTTCGGGTTACAGCAGGCCCCAGCATTTT. Encoded protein: CAGSSGYSRPQHF. The complete variable domain, with remaining parts taken from reference TRBV28 and TRBJ1-5, reads DVKVTQSSRYLVKRTGEKVFLECVQDMDHENMFWYRQDPGLGLRLIYFSYDVKMKEKGDIPEGYSVSREKKERFSLILESASTNQTSMYLCAGSSGYSRPQHFGDGTRLSIL.

The J gene is TRBJ1-1, the V gene TRBV5-1; D remains unclear. Germline CDR1 is SGHRS and CDR2 is YFSETQ. Trimming took 4 bases from V and 2 from J, leaving 15 bases between them. The CDR3 extends over 15 amino acids. This CDR3 is CASSPTVDTNTEAFF. Written as DNA, the CDR3 is TGCGCCAGCAGCCCGACGGTAGACACAAACACTGAAGCTTTCTTT.

The chain is built from TRBV4-3 and TRBJ2-2; D remains unclear. CDR1 is LGHNA, CDR2 YSLEER, per germline. Trimming took off 3 bases at V and 1 base at J, with 6 bases between the two ends. CDR3 length equals 14 residues. This CDR3 reads CASSQNRNTGELFF. In DNA, the CDR3 is TGCGCCAGCAGCCAGAACCGGAACACCGGGGAGCTGTTTTTT.

The chain links TRBV29-1 to TRBJ1-2, with TRBD1 identical over 10 bases. CDR1 and CDR2 from the germline V gene are SQVTM and ANQGSEA. This CDR3 is built from 15 residues. Trimming at V came to 4 bases and at J to 7 bases, leaving 12 bases not matched to a gene. The CDR3, as DNA: TGCAGCGTTGCAGATGGACAGGGGGTATCATCTGGCTACACCTTC. This translates into CSVADGQGVSSGYTF. The variable domain in full, with the rest retrieved from reference TRBV29-1 and TRBJ1-2, is SAVISQKPSRDICQRGTSLTIQCQVDSQVTMMFWYRQQPGQSLTLIATANQGSEATYESGFVIDKFPISRPNLTFSTLTVSNMSPEDSSIYLCSVADGQGVSSGYTFGSGTRLTVV.

The chain combines TRBV28 with TRBJ2-5; possibly TRBD1 for D (7 bases). V was cut by 8 bases and J by 2 bases, with 15 bases left in between. This CDR3 region has 14 residues. The germline gives CDR1 MDHEN, CDR2 SYDVKM. In DNA form, the CDR3 reads TGTGCCAGCGCGGAGGGGGCCGGGCAAGAGACCCAGTACTTC. It codes for CASAEGAGQETQYF. Drawing the rest from reference TRBV28 and TRBJ2-5, the complete variable domain is DVKVTQSSRYLVKRTGEKVFLECVQDMDHENMFWYRQDPGLGLRLIYFSYDVKMKEKGDIPEGYSVSREKKERFSLILESASTNQTSMYLCASAEGAGQETQYFGPGTRLLVL.

The CDR3, as DNA: TGTGCCAGCAGTTATCTGGCCAGAAGGGCGGGGACCCAGTACTTC. Translation gives CASSYLARRAGTQYF. The J gene is TRBJ2-5, the V gene TRBV6-2 or TRBV6-3; D is perhaps TRBD2 (5 bases). This CDR3 has 15 residues. In germline, CDR1 is MNHEY, CDR2 SVGEGT. V lost 3 bases, J lost 7 bases, and 18 bases lay in between.